This T cell receptor (beta chain) comes out of a study of OX40 agonist ivuxolimab in advanced cancers. General study findings and limits: A proportion of nonresponders additionally exhibited low normalized T-cell clonal expansion. Researchers report that CD8+ T cells had, on average, more expanded clones than CD4+.

In its sample, this clone was seen once. Its matching antigen is unknown. TCRdb's copy holds only in-frame clones and misses some; the assay was immunoSEQ multiplex PCR. The sample lists tens of thousands of clones, approximately 88% seen once, with approximately 3% in the top ten. V was clipped by 8 bases and J by 2 bases; unmatched bases: 8. The CDR3 totals 14 residues. CDR1 is MNHEY, CDR2 SVGAGI, per germline. Prior autoimmune disease or systemic immunosuppression barred patients. The specimen comprised CD4+ or CD8+ T cells sorted from blood, sampled in a trial of the OX40 agonist ivuxolimab. This receptor was taken from an adult with an advanced solid tumor such as melanoma, head and neck, liver or kidney cancer. The J gene is TRBJ1-2, the V gene TRBV6-5, with 7 bases fitting TRBD1. The CDR3 loop reads CASARQGGNYGYTF. CDR3 coding DNA: TGTGCCAGCGCCAGACAGGGTGGGAACTATGGCTACACCTTC.